There are a few counts of the clone carrying this T cell receptor (beta chain). This specimen belongs to a study of identical twins. TCRdb redid the calling of the 5' RACE reads with MiXCR, one entry per CDR3 protein. The sample shows about 470,000 distinct CDR3 sequences, approximately 25% of them seen only once. Trimming pared 5 bases from V and 4 bases from J, leaving 14 bases between. Germline V gene sequence: CDR1 GTSNPN, CDR2 SVGIG (reference sequence). The CDR3 consists of 14 residues. Separately, the same data were catalogued under a study of T cells expressing NK-cell markers.

Sequenced input: CD4+ T cells sorted from blood. The chain uses TRBV30 and TRBJ2-2, with a weak D call TRBD2 (6 bases). This TCR derives from a woman between 18 and 30 years old in good health. This chain's CDR3 is CAWEISGGTGELFF. The CDR3 bases are TGTGCCTGGGAGATTAGCGGAGGCACCGGGGAGCTGTTTTTT.